Listed below are T cell receptor beta chains from one sample, sequenced in a study of blood T cell repertoires in COVID-19. Only in-frame clones appear in the TCRdb table, and some are missing; sequencing was by immunoSEQ multiplex PCR. Of just over 45,000 clones detected, approximately 87% appear once; the ten largest clones hold over 4%. Sequencing was done on a sample of peripheral blood. The receptor set was obtained from a human donor in a cohort sampled during active COVID-19. CDR3s include the opening cysteine and the closing phenylalanine or tryptophan. A D gene is named only where the DNA matches it firmly. Expanded clones are given a class, and other clones once, few, many or no size at all.

size	D	V	J	DNA	CDR3
few	.	TRBV3-1/TRBV3-2	TRBJ1-5	TGTGCCAGCAGCCAAGATCAGGGTAAGGACGATCAGCCCCAGCATTTT	CASSQDQGKDDQPQHF
.	.	TRBV24-1	TRBJ2-5	TGTGCCACCAGTGATGCCGGGGAGACCCAGTACTTC	CATSDAGETQYF
.	TRBD2	TRBV5-4	TRBJ2-5	TGTGCCAGCAGCTTGCCGGGACTAGCGTTGGAGACCCAGTACTTC	CASSLPGLALETQYF
once	.	TRBV28	TRBJ1-5	TGTGCCAGCAGCCTGCCAGGGGGCAATCAGCCCCAGCATTTT	CASSLPGGNQPQHF
once	TRBD2	TRBV3-1/TRBV3-2	TRBJ2-7	TGTGCCAGCAGCCAAGGGACTAGCGGCTCCTACGAGCAGTACTTC	CASSQGTSGSYEQYF
few	TRBD1	TRBV19	TRBJ1-5	TGTGCCAGTAGTTCCGAACTTACCGGGACAGGGGCTCAGCCCCAGCATTTT	CASSSELTGTGAQPQHF
.	TRBD2	TRBV19	TRBJ2-5	TGTGCCAGTAGTCTCCTGGGTGGCGGGAGGGATCAAGAGACCCAGTACTTC	CASSLLGGGRDQETQYF
.	TRBD2	TRBV7-3	TRBJ2-1	TGTGCCAGCAGCTTTACGAGCGGGAGTGGGAGCTCCTACAATGAGCAGTTCTTC	CASSFTSGSGSSYNEQFF
.	TRBD2	TRBV7-8	TRBJ2-5	TGTGCCAGCAGCTTGCTCGGGAGGAAGCAAGAGACCCAGTACTTC	CASSLLGRKQETQYF
.	TRBD1	TRBV28	TRBJ2-7	TGTGCCAGCAGAACAACAGGGGCACCCTACGAGCAGTACTTC	CASRTTGAPYEQYF
.	TRBD1	TRBV6-5	TRBJ2-7	TGTGCCAGCATCGACAGGGGATTAATCTACGAGCAGTACTTC	CASIDRGLIYEQYF
.	TRBD2	TRBV19	TRBJ2-3	TGTGCCAGTAGTATAGGGGGCGGGAGAAGGTTCGATACGCAGTATTTT	CASSIGGGRRFDTQYF
medium-sized	.	TRBV5-6	TRBJ2-5	TGTGCCAGCAGCTTGACCTTGACAGCGTCATACCAAGAGACCCAGTACTTC	CASSLTLTASYQETQYF
.	TRBD2	TRBV6-2/TRBV6-3	TRBJ2-1	TGTGCCAGCAGTCACTTAGCGGGAGGGCATCGGGATGAGCAGTTCTTC	CASSHLAGGHRDEQFF
.	TRBD2	TRBV3-1/TRBV3-2	TRBJ2-7	TGTGCCAGCAGCCATAGCGGGAGGGTTTATGACGAGCAGTACTTC	CASSHSGRVYDEQYF
.	.	TRBV12-3/TRBV12-4	TRBJ2-7	TGTGCCAGCAGTTTAGCGCGCTACGAGCAGTACTTC	CASSLARYEQYF
once	.	TRBV10-3	TRBJ2-7	TGTGCCATCAGGCCCCAGGGGCCTCTTTACGAGCAGTACTTC	CAIRPQGPLYEQYF
.	.	TRBV7-2	TRBJ2-2	TGTGCCAGCAGCCCCCAGGGGCCTGGGACCGGGGAGCTGTTTTTT	CASSPQGPGTGELFF
once	.	TRBV28	TRBJ2-7	TGTGCCAGCAGTTTCGGGAAATACTCCTACGAGCAGTACTTC	CASSFGKYSYEQYF
.	.	TRBV30	TRBJ1-1	TGTGCCTGGAGGGGACTGCACACTGAAGCTTTCTTT	CAWRGLHTEAFF
.	TRBD2	TRBV28	TRBJ2-7	TGTGCCAGCAGTTTGATGGCGGGGGGTGAGCAGTACTTC	CASSLMAGGEQYF
.	.	TRBV29-1	TRBJ1-1	TGCAGCGCGGGGGAGCCCTTTAACACTGAAGCTTTCTTT	CSAGEPFNTEAFF
.	TRBD2	TRBV7-2	TRBJ2-3	TGTGCCAGCAGCTTAGAGCAGACGAGACTAGCGGGGAGCACAGATACGCAGTATTTT	CASSLEQTRLAGSTDTQYF
.	TRBD1	TRBV3-1/TRBV3-2	TRBJ1-6	TGTGCCAGCAGCCAGGGACAGTTGAATAATTCACCCCTCCACTTT	CASSQGQLNNSPLHF
.	TRBD1	TRBV6-5	TRBJ2-3	TGTGCCAGCGGCGGACAGGGGGGACACACAGATACGCAGTATTTT	CASGGQGGHTDTQYF
.	.	TRBV27	TRBJ1-4	TGTGCCAGCTCTAGGGGGGGAACTGAAAAACTGTTTTTT	CASSRGGTEKLFF
once	.	TRBV18	TRBJ1-5	TGTGCCAGCTCGGGCGGGGGGGGCAATCAGCCCCAGCATTTT	CASSGGGGNQPQHF
.	.	TRBV2	TRBJ1-2	TGTGCCAGCAGTGATATCTTGTCTGGCTACACCTTC	CASSDILSGYTF
.	TRBD1	TRBV6-6	TRBJ2-4	TGTGCCAGCAGTAGACAGGGGAGCGAAGCCAAAAACATTCAGTACTTC	CASSRQGSEAKNIQYF
.	.	TRBV29-1	TRBJ1-1	TGCAGCGTAAACAGGGACATGAACACTGAAGCTTTCTTT	CSVNRDMNTEAFF
few	.	TRBV7-9	TRBJ1-4	TGTGCCAGCACCCGCGGGGGCGCAACTAATGAAAAACTGTTTTTT	CASTRGGATNEKLFF
.	TRBD2	TRBV24-1	TRBJ2-1	TGTGCCACCAGTGACCAGGCTAGCGGGAGGTACAATGAGCAGTTCTTC	CATSDQASGRYNEQFF
.	TRBD2	TRBV5-1	TRBJ2-1	TGCGCCAGCAGCTGGCCGACTAGCGGAAGCTCCTACAATGAGCAGTTCTTC	CASSWPTSGSSYNEQFF
.	TRBD1	TRBV2	TRBJ2-7	TGTGCCAGCAGTGTACGGACAGGGCGATACGAGCAGTACTTC	CASSVRTGRYEQYF
.	.	TRBV5-5	TRBJ2-1	TGTGCCAGCAGCCATGGGACTCCCTACAATGAGCAGTTCTTC	CASSHGTPYNEQFF
.	.	TRBV4-1	TRBJ2-7	TGCGCCAGCAGCCAAGATCCAGGGAACTCCTACGAGCAGTACTTC	CASSQDPGNSYEQYF
once	.	TRBV6-5	TRBJ2-7	TGTGCCAGCAGTCCGACAGGTATGTCCTACGAGCAGTACTTC	CASSPTGMSYEQYF
.	TRBD2	TRBV10-1	TRBJ2-7	TGCGCCAGCTCTGGCGGTAGCGGGAGCACCGGCGAGCAGTACTTC	CASSGGSGSTGEQYF
.	TRBD2	TRBV7-8	TRBJ2-1	TGTGCCAGCAGCTCTAGCCCCAGCTTTTCACTAGCGGGAGTTGAGCAGTTCTTC	CASSSSPSFSLAGVEQFF
.	.	TRBV5-1	TRBJ2-7	TGCGCCAGCAGCTTAGGCAGGGTGGGGTACTTC	CASSLGRVGYF
.	.	TRBV30	TRBJ2-3	TGTGCCTGGAGTGTACTTGGTCAGGGGTCAGATACGCAGTATTTT	CAWSVLGQGSDTQYF
.	TRBD2	TRBV5-1	TRBJ2-1	TGCGCCAGCAGCCCCAGACCTCTAGCGGGAGGCAGCTCCTACAATGAGCAGTTCTTC	CASSPRPLAGGSSYNEQFF
.	.	TRBV5-1	TRBJ2-1	TGCGCCAGCAGCCCTCAGGGGAACAATGAGCAGTTCTTC	CASSPQGNNEQFF
few	TRBD1	TRBV12-3/TRBV12-4	TRBJ1-5	TGTGCCAGCAGAGACCAGGGGGGTCAGCCCCAGCATTTT	CASRDQGGQPQHF
.	.	TRBV10-3	TRBJ2-7	TGTGCCATCAGTGAGTCCCGGGACTACGAGCAGTACTTC	CAISESRDYEQYF